Presented here are 27 T cell receptor beta chains from one specimen sequenced in a study of cytomegalovirus exposure and HLA in healthy donors. 60 Vbeta and 13 Jbeta primers were used in PCR. Generated by immunoSEQ multiplex PCR, the TCRdb table keeps only in-frame clones and is missing some. The table includes about 160,000 clones, less than 90% detected once. The sequencing input was PBMCs. These receptors were collected from a male donor in good health and CMV-seropositive.

The chain is built from TRBV27 and TRBJ2-7; 9 bases agree with TRBD2. CDR3 length: 14 residues. Trimming cost V 5 bases and J 1 base; bases outside gene matches: 3. Germline lookup yields CDR1 MNHEY and CDR2 SMNVEV (reference sequence). The CDR3 protein is CASSQLAGSYEQYF. CDR3 nucleotide sequence: TGTGCCAGCAGTCAGCTAGCGGGGTCCTACGAGCAGTACTTC.

V is TRBV19 and J is TRBJ1-1, with 7 bases fitting TRBD1. The length of the CDR3 is 13 residues. Germline V lookup: CDR1 LNHDA, CDR2 SQIVND (reference sequence). The V segment lost 6 bases and the J segment 0 bases; nucleotides outside the gene matches: 1. CDR3 DNA: TGTGCCAGTAGCGACAGGGTGAACACTGAAGCTTTCTTT. Translated, it gives CASSDRVNTEAFF.

V gene TRBV9 combines with J gene TRBJ2-5; 11 bases fit TRBD2. Germline CDR1 and CDR2: SGDLS and YYNGEE. This CDR3 has 15 residues. Unmatched junction bases numbered 5, after V lost 2 bases and J lost 5 bases. The CDR3 sequence is CASSVSLAGVETQYF. CDR3 in DNA: TGTGCCAGCAGCGTTTCACTAGCGGGAGTGGAGACCCAGTACTTC.

The genes are TRBV18 and TRBJ1-1; 7 bases agree with TRBD1. The trim removed 4 bases at V and 7 bases at J, leaving 9 bases unmatched. The germline V gene encodes CDR1 KGHSH and CDR2 LQKENI. This CDR3 is built from 14 residues. CDR3 loop: CASSRVNRDSEAFF. CDR3 bases: TGTGCCAGCTCACGGGTGAACCGGGACAGTGAAGCTTTCTTT.

Here the CDR3 DNA reads TGTGCCAGCAGCGTAGTCCTGGTCTTGGCGGGAGGGCGTAACACCGGGGAGCTGTTTTTT. This encodes CASSVVLVLAGGRNTGELFF. This sequence joins TRBV9 and TRBJ2-2, with TRBD2 matching over 9 bases. J was trimmed by 2 bases and V by 0 bases; bases with no gene match: 14. The CDR3 covers 20 residues. In germline, CDR1 is SGDLS, CDR2 YYNGEE.

This clone was seen ten or more times. The chain couples TRBV4-2 to TRBJ1-6; a weak D match, TRBD1 (6 bases). The CDR3 is made up of 16 amino acids. In germline, CDR1 is LGHNA, CDR2 YNFKEQ. With 7 bases removed from V and 5 bases from J, the gap between germline ends came to 18 bases. Here the CDR3 reads CASTSRQALDNSPLHF. DNA of the CDR3: TGTGCCAGCACATCCCGACAGGCCCTCGATAATTCACCCCTCCACTTT.

This sequence joins TRBV28 and TRBJ1-4; D uncertain. V shed 9 bases and J shed 7 bases, with 6 bases lying between them. This CDR3 has 10 amino acids. Germline V gene data show CDR1 as MDHEN and CDR2 as SYDVKM. The CDR3 DNA sequence: TGTGCCAGTAGGAGTGAAAAACTGTTTTTT. It is translated as CASRSEKLFF.

This clone was seen a few times. The chain couples TRBV5-6 to TRBJ2-2, with TRBD1 as a possible D gene (5 bases). CDR1 is SGHDT, CDR2 YYEEEE, per germline. CDR3 length equals 12 residues. V was trimmed by 2 bases and J by 13 bases, leaving 12 bases between them. The DNA for the CDR3 is TGTGCCAGCAGCTTTAGGGGCGCCCGGCTGTTTTTT. Protein: CASSFRGARLFF.

Here the CDR3 DNA reads TGTGCCAGCAGCTTGGGGCTTAACACCGGGGAGCTGTTTTTT. Translated: CASSLGLNTGELFF. The V and J genes are TRBV5-4 and TRBJ2-2; D gene ambiguous. V was trimmed by 0 bases and J by 2 bases, leaving 5 bases between them. Germline V lookup: CDR1 SGHNT, CDR2 YYREEE (reference sequence). This CDR3 has 14 residues.

This clone is a singleton in its sample. The rearrangement joins TRBV28 to TRBJ2-2; 13 positions agree with TRBD2. The CDR3 runs 15 residues. The germline CDR1 and CDR2 sequences are MDHEN and SYDVKM. J gave up 5 bases and V 7 bases, and 4 bases lay outside the gene matches. The CDR3 spells CASTWGLAGTGELFF. CDR3 in DNA: TGTGCCAGCACCTGGGGACTAGCGGGGACCGGGGAGCTGTTTTTT.

The rearrangement joins TRBV5-6 to TRBJ2-7; 7 nucleotides agree with TRBD1. V lost 2 bases and J lost 3; bases outside the gene matches: 11. Per germline, CDR1 SGHDT and CDR2 YYEEEE. This CDR3 is 16 amino acids long. The CDR3 DNA follows: TGTGCCAGCAGCTTAATCACCTCAGGGGGAAGCTACGAGCAGTACTTC. Translated, it gives CASSLITSGGSYEQYF.

The chain recombines TRBV5-1 with TRBJ2-2, with TRBD1 matching 7 bases. The germline V gene encodes CDR1 SGHRS and CDR2 YFSETQ. Trimming removed 4 bases from V and 4 bases from J; junction bases left unmatched: 4. This CDR3 is built from 14 residues. The CDR3 DNA is TGCGCCAGCAGCCCTACAGGGGCCACCGGGGAGCTGTTTTTT. This encodes CASSPTGATGELFF. Based on the CDR3 plus reference TRBV5-1 and TRBJ2-2, the full variable domain is KAGVTQTPRYLIKTRGQQVTLSCSPISGHRSVSWYQQTPGQGLQFLFEYFSETQRNKGNFPGRFSGRQFSNSRSEMNVSTLELGDSALYLCASSPTGATGELFFGEGSRLTVL.

The chain recombines TRBV7-6 with TRBJ2-5, with TRBD2 identical over 13 bases. CDR1 and CDR2 from the germline V gene are SGHVS and FNYEAQ. V shed 4 bases, J shed 1 base, and the junction held 6 bases outside the gene matches. This CDR3 has 17 amino acids. The CDR3 bases are TGTGCCAGCAGCTCGGCCGGGACTAGCGGGATCCAAGAGACCCAGTACTTC. It specifies CASSSAGTSGIQETQYF.

V is TRBV5-1 and J is TRBJ2-7; 10 bases are a match to TRBD2. CDR1 SGHRS and CDR2 YFSETQ come from the germline V gene. V dropped 4 bases and J dropped 7; count of bases not matched to a gene: 11. The CDR3 extends over 15 amino acids. CDR3 region: CASSDELAGRDEQYF. In nucleotides, the CDR3 is TGCGCCAGCAGCGATGAACTAGCGGGAAGGGATGAGCAGTACTTC.

The chain carries TRBV6-1 and TRBJ2-7, with a possible D match to TRBD1 (6 bases). The V end was cut by 1 base, the J end by 0 bases, with 13 bases between. The CDR3 loop spans 16 amino acids. Germline V CDR1 and CDR2: MNHNS, SASEGT. CDR3: CASSEVAGAPSYEQYF. The CDR3, as DNA: TGTGCCAGCAGTGAAGTGGCAGGGGCCCCCTCCTACGAGCAGTACTTC.

CDR3 loop: CASSKSGYGTDTQYF. The CDR3 region has the DNA TGTGCCAGCAGCAAGAGCGGGTACGGCACAGATACGCAGTATTTT. The J gene is TRBJ2-3, the V gene TRBV28, with D perhaps matching TRBD2 (6 bases). Germline V CDR1 and CDR2: MDHEN, SYDVKM. This CDR3 is 15 amino acids long. Between the trimmed V and J ends, which lost 6 bases and 1 base, there was a span of 14 bases. The full variable domain, its missing parts supplied by reference TRBV28 and TRBJ2-3, is DVKVTQSSRYLVKRTGEKVFLECVQDMDHENMFWYRQDPGLGLRLIYFSYDVKMKEKGDIPEGYSVSREKKERFSLILESASTNQTSMYLCASSKSGYGTDTQYFGPGTRLTVL.

This chain uses TRBV27 with TRBJ2-2; TRBD2 is a possible D gene (5 bases). The V and J ends lost 3 bases and 5 bases respectively, with 10 bases between them. Per the germline V gene, CDR1 is MNHEY and CDR2 is SMNVEV (reference sequence). CDR3 length equals 14 residues. CDR3 sequence reads: CASSFPPGTGELFF. Written as DNA, the CDR3 is TGTGCCAGCAGTTTCCCTCCGGGGACCGGGGAGCTGTTTTTT.

The rearrangement links TRBV2 to TRBJ1-2; D gene unclear. Per germline, CDR1 SNHLY and CDR2 FYNNEI. The V and J ends lost 6 bases and 2 bases respectively, with 10 bases between them. CDR3 length: 13 residues. CDR3 residues: CASRSNSNYGYTF. The CDR3 coding sequence is TGTGCCAGCAGGAGTAATTCCAACTATGGCTACACCTTC. Looking up the rest from reference TRBV2 and TRBJ1-2 gives the full variable domain: EPEVTQTPSHQVTQMGQEVILRCVPISNHLYFYWYRQILGQKVEFLVSFYNNEISEKSEIFDDQFSVERPDGSNFTLKIRSTKLEDSAMYFCASRSNSNYGYTFGSGTRLTVV.

J is TRBJ1-1 and V is TRBV6-5; TRBD1 might be the D (6 bases). The V end lost 6 bases, the J end lost 6 bases, and 17 bases lay between the germline ends. The CDR3 runs to 14 residues. Germline-derived CDR1 and CDR2 are MNHEY and SVGAGI. In nucleotides, the CDR3 is TGTGCCAGCAGCACGGGGGGCGGGAGAGCTGAAGCTTTCTTT. Protein: CASSTGGGRAEAFF.

A single count supports this clone. The CDR3 reads CASSPSGTGMLGAFF. The CDR3 DNA reads as TGTGCCAGCTCACCCTCCGGGACAGGGATGTTGGGAGCTTTCTTT. The chain uses TRBV18 and TRBJ1-1, with 9 positions matching TRBD1. The CDR3 runs 15 residues. Germline V gene lookup returns CDR1 KGHSH and CDR2 LQKENI. With 3 bases clipped from V and 10 bases from J, the junction kept 12 bases outside the gene matches.

This chain connects TRBV6-5 to TRBJ2-5; D call uncertain. The CDR3 has 11 residues. The ends were cut back, 5 bases at V and 5 bases at J, with 6 bases in the middle. CDR1 is MNHEY and CDR2 is SVGAGI in the germline V gene. The CDR3 loop reads CASSEQETQYF. In DNA form, the CDR3 reads TGTGCCAGCAGTGAACAGGAGACCCAGTACTTC.

The V call is TRBV7-2, the J call TRBJ2-7; D perhaps matches TRBD2 (6 bases). Germline values: CDR1 SGHTA, CDR2 FQGNSA. This CDR3 is 14 amino acids long. Deletions cut 8 bases from V and 5 bases from J, with 19 bases between. The CDR3, as DNA: TGTGCCAGCGCCCGTTCGGAGGGCGAAAACGAGCAGTACTTC. Its protein product is CASARSEGENEQYF.

The sample holds one count of this clone. Additional DNA sequences in this sample encode the identical CDR3. This chain joins TRBV30 and TRBJ1-5; TRBD1 matches at 8 bases. CDR3 size: 14 residues. CDR1 GTSNPN and CDR2 SVGIG come from the germline V gene (reference sequence). With 0 bases clipped from V and 2 bases from J, the junction kept 0 bases outside the gene matches. CDR3 sequence (DNA): TGTGCCTGGAGTGTGGGACAGGGCAATCAGCCCCAGCATTTT. Its translation is CAWSVGQGNQPQHF.

The rearrangement links TRBV4-1 to TRBJ2-2; 8 bases agree with TRBD1. Germline V gives CDR1 MGHRA, CDR2 YSYEKL. The V gene end was trimmed by 0 bases and the J gene end by 6 bases; junction bases not matched to a gene: 3. This CDR3 contains 15 residues. CDR3 nucleotides: TGCGCCAGCAGCCAAGAGGACAGGGTATCCGGGGAGCTGTTTTTT. Residues: CASSQEDRVSGELFF.

This clone occurred once. A junction end diverges from the germline sequence, so it may reflect a read error. V gene TRBV7-7 combines with J gene TRBJ2-7; 10 bases agree with TRBD2. The CDR3 spans 15 residues. The V gene's germline CDR1 is SSHAT and CDR2 FNYEAQ (reference sequence). The CDR3 loop is CASSDGLAVTYEQYF. The CDR3, as DNA: TGTGCTAGCAGCGACGGACTAGCGGTAACCTACGAGCAGTACTTC.

The chain carries TRBV6-5 and TRBJ2-7; TRBD1 agrees at 9 bases. Germline CDR1 is MNHEY and CDR2 is SVGAGI. The CDR3 sequence is 15 residues long. The V segment lost 2 bases and the J segment 0 bases; nucleotides outside the gene matches: 2. The CDR3 DNA reads as TGTGCCAGCAGTTACGGACAGGGGAGCTCCTACGAGCAGTACTTC. Translation: CASSYGQGSSYEQYF.

The V call is TRBV19, the J call TRBJ2-1; D is ambiguous. Germline-derived CDR1 and CDR2 are LNHDA and SQIVND (reference sequence). The V and J ends lost 3 bases and 2 bases respectively, with 11 bases between them. The CDR3 contains 15 residues. CDR3 region: CASSIADSAYNEQFF. In DNA form, the CDR3 reads TGTGCCAGTAGTATCGCGGATTCCGCCTACAATGAGCAGTTCTTC.